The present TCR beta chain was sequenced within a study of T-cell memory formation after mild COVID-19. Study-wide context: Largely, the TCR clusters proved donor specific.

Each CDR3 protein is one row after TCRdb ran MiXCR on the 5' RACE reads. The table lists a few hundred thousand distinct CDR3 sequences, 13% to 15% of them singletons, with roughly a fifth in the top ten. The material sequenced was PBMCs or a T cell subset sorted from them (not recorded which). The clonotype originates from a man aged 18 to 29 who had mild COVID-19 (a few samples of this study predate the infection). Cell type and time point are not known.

CDR3 nucleotides: TGTGCCAGCAGCTTAATGGGACTAGCGGGTGGCGCAGATACGCAGTATTTT. This translates into CASSLMGLAGGADTQYF. The rearrangement uses TRBV7-2 and TRBJ2-3; 12 nucleotides align to TRBD2. This CDR3 spans 17 amino acids. Germline CDR1 reads SGHTA; CDR2 reads FQGNSA. With V trimmed by 2 bases and J by 4 bases, 7 bases remained unmatched.